This T cell receptor (beta chain) originates from a study of molecular identifiers for immune sequencing clone quantification. In the study overall: Four of five RNA aliquots from around 18,000 or 91,000 naive CD8 T cells were sequenced. Overall study results and limits: Sharing of a barcode by identical TCR molecules could cause highly expanded clone sizes to be underestimated.

One entry per CDR3 protein, called by TCRdb with MiXCR from the PCR reads. The sample holds a few hundred thousand distinct CDR3 sequences, about 21% seen once. Sorted cells numbering about 20,000 to 1,000,000, with 10%, 30% or 50% RNA, yielded the naive CD8 libraries. CD8+CD4-CCR7+CD45RA+ cells were sorted as naive CD8 T cells. In the case of this clonotype: The antigen remains undetermined.

Material for sequencing was naive CD8+ T cells from blood, with Jurkat cell RNA spiked in. As to subset: FACS-sorted CD8+CD4-CCR7+CD45RA+ naive T cells. The clonotype originates from a human donor in good health. Some libraries in this study had Jurkat cell RNA spiked in.

CDR3 protein: CASSFIGQDYEQYF. CDR3 coding DNA: TGTGCCAGCAGTTTCATTGGACAGGATTACGAGCAGTACTTC. The rearrangement uses TRBV27 and TRBJ2-7; 7 nucleotides agree with TRBD1. Germline V CDR1 and CDR2: MNHEY, SMNVEV (reference sequence). V lost 3 bases to trimming and J lost 4 bases; unmatched junction nucleotides: 6. There are 14 residues in the CDR3.